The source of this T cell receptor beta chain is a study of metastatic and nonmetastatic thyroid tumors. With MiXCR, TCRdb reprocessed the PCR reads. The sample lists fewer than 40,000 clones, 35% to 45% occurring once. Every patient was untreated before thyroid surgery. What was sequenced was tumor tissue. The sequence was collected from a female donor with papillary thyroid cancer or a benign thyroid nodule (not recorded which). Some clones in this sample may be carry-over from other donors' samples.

The CDR3 sequence is CAAGGYGYTF. The DNA of the CDR3 is TGTGCTGCAGGGGGATATGGCTACACCTTC. The chain links TRBV19 to TRBJ1-2; 7 positions match TRBD1. This CDR3 contains 10 residues. Germline lookup yields CDR1 LNHDA and CDR2 SQIVND (reference sequence).